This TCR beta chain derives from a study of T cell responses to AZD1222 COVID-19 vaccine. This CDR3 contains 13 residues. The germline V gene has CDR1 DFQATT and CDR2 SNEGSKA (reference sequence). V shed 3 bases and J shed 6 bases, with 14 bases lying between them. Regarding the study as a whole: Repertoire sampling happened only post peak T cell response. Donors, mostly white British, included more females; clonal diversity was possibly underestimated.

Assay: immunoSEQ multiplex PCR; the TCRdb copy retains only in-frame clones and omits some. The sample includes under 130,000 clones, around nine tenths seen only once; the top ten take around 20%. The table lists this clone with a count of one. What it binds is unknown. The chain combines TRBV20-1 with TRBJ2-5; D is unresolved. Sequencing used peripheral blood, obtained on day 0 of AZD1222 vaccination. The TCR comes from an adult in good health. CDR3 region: CSASVSIRQTQYF. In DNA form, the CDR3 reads TGCAGTGCTAGTGTCTCCATAAGGCAGACCCAGTACTTC.